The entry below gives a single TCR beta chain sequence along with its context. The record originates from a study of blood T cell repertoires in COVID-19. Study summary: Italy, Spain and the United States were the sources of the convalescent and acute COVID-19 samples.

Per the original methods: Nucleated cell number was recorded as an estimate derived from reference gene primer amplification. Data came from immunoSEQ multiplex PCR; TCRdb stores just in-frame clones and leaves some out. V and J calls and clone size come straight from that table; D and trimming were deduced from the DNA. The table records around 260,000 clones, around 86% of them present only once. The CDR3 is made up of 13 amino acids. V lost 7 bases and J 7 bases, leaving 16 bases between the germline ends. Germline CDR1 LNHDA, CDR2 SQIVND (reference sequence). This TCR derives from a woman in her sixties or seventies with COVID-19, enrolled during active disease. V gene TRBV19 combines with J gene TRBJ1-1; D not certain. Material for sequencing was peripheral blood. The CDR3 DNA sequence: TGTGCCAGTACCGAAAACCGGGCGGGTGAAGCTTTCTTT. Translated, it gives CASTENRAGEAFF. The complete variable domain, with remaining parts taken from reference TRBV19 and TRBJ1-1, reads DGGITQSPKYLFRKEGQNVTLSCEQNLNHDAMYWYRQDPGQGLRLIYYSQIVNDFQKGDIAEGYSVSREKKESFPLTVTSAQKNPTAFYLCASTENRAGEAFFGQGTRLTVV.